Below, 28 T cell receptor beta chains from the same sample are listed, as sequenced in a study of cytomegalovirus exposure and HLA in healthy donors. It was with 60 Vbeta and 13 Jbeta primers that the PCR ran. Clones were sequenced by immunoSEQ multiplex PCR, and TCRdb holds only the in-frame ones, with some missing. The repertoire holds about 95,000 clones, with approximately 70% as singletons. Sequencing was performed on PBMCs. These receptor sequences come from a woman aged 45-65 years in good health and CMV-seropositive.

The chain joins TRBV14 to TRBJ2-5; D might be TRBD2 (5 bases). V gave up 0 bases and J gave up 6 bases, with 11 bases separating them. The length of the CDR3 is 14 residues. Looked up from germline, CDR1 is SGHDN and CDR2 is FVKESK. The CDR3 sequence: CASSQDTSRQTQYF. The CDR3 DNA reads TGTGCCAGCAGCCAAGATACTAGTAGGCAGACCCAGTACTTC.

The chain employs TRBV7-6 and TRBJ2-5; D unresolved. The J call may be incorrect, as the DNA end agrees better with TRBJ2-7. The CDR3 contains 13 residues. The germline V gene encodes CDR1 SGHVS and CDR2 FNYEAQ. CDR3 region: CASSLSISYEQYF. CDR3 nucleotides: TGTGCCAGCAGCCTGAGTATCTCCTACGAGCAGTACTTC.

The rearrangement links TRBV28 to TRBJ2-4; no definite D call. Germline values: CDR1 MDHEN, CDR2 SYDVKM. V was shortened by 5 bases and J by 11 bases, with 13 bases between the two germline ends. The CDR3 sequence is 12 residues long. In DNA form, the CDR3 reads TGTGCCAGCAGTGGATGGGCTCTCCTTCAGTACTTC. Its protein is CASSGWALLQYF.

This chain joins TRBV11-2 and TRBJ2-1; 12 bases are shared with TRBD2. Germline CDR1 is SGHAT and CDR2 is FQNNGV. The CDR3 has 15 residues. Trimming at V came to 5 bases and at J to 7 bases, leaving 6 bases not matched to a gene. CDR3 amino acids: CASSLLGLAGNEQFF. The CDR3 DNA sequence: TGTGCCAGCAGCCTACTAGGACTAGCGGGAAATGAGCAGTTCTTC.

The V gene is TRBV20-1, the J gene TRBJ2-7; D is uncertain. V lost 3 bases and J 2 bases, leaving 2 bases between the germline ends. This CDR3 contains 10 residues. Germline V lookup: CDR1 DFQATT, CDR2 SNEGSKA (reference sequence). CDR3 loop: CSASTYEQYF. The CDR3 bases are TGCAGTGCTAGCACCTACGAGCAGTACTTC.

The chain has TRBV7-2 and TRBJ1-3; TRBD1 aligns across 7 bases. Per the germline V gene, CDR1 is SGHTA and CDR2 is FQGNSA. V was clipped by 1 base and J by 14 bases; unmatched bases: 2. This CDR3 spans 11 amino acids. The CDR3 nucleotides are TGTGCCAGCAGCTTAGGCCAGGGGGTATATTTT. Encoded protein: CASSLGQGVYF.

The chain has TRBV5-1 and TRBJ2-7; perhaps TRBD2 as D (5 bases). V shed 1 base and J shed 4 bases, with 15 bases lying between them. Germline V gene sequence: CDR1 SGHRS, CDR2 YFSETQ. The CDR3 is 15 amino acids. CDR3 region: CASSLNPAGDYEQYF. In nucleotides, the CDR3 is TGCGCCAGCAGCTTGAATCCGGCGGGCGATTACGAGCAGTACTTC.

The DNA of the CDR3 is TGTGCCAGCAGTTACTTGAGCGGCAATCAGCCCCAGCATTTT. Protein sequence: CASSYLSGNQPQHF. This chain connects TRBV6-6 to TRBJ1-5, with unresolved D. This CDR3 is 14 amino acids long. The V end was cut by 1 base, the J end by 2 bases, with 6 bases between. CDR1 is MNHNY and CDR2 is SVGAGI in the germline V gene (reference sequence).

The rearrangement uses TRBV5-4 and TRBJ2-3, with D hard to call. CDR1 is SGHNT, CDR2 YYREEE, per germline (reference sequence). The V end lost 0 bases, the J end lost 1 base, and 6 bases lay between the germline ends. CDR3 length: 14 amino acids. The CDR3 DNA follows: TGTGCCAGCAGCTTGGGTTCTGGCACAGATACGCAGTATTTT. It yields the protein CASSLGSGTDTQYF.

The chain links TRBV18 to TRBJ2-5; a weak D match, TRBD1 (5 bases). The germline V gene has CDR1 KGHSH and CDR2 LQKENI. Trimming left V 5 bases short and J 2 bases short, with 9 bases between. The CDR3 sequence is 13 residues long. The CDR3: CASSSTVQETQYF. DNA for the CDR3: TGTGCCAGCTCATCGACAGTTCAAGAGACCCAGTACTTC.

The chain is built from TRBV5-4 and TRBJ2-7, with 9 bases identical to TRBD1. The V gene end was trimmed by 3 bases and the J gene end by 6 bases; junction bases not matched to a gene: 7. The CDR3 has 14 residues. In germline, CDR1 is SGHNT, CDR2 YYREEE (reference sequence). CDR3 residues: CASSWPGQGSEQYF. The CDR3 DNA sequence: TGTGCCAGCAGCTGGCCGGGACAGGGAAGCGAGCAGTACTTC.

The chain links TRBV10-2 to TRBJ2-7; 11 positions agree with TRBD1. Germline trimming cut 6 bases from V and 3 bases from J; bases unmatched to any gene: 4. The CDR3 has 14 amino acids. Looked up from germline, CDR1 is WSHSY and CDR2 is SAAADI. CDR3 bases: TGCGCCAGCAGCGGACAGGGGGCGGGCTACGAGCAGTACTTC. Protein sequence: CASSGQGAGYEQYF.

In DNA, the CDR3 is TGTGCCAGCAGCAAAAAGCTCCCCACTGAAGCTTTCTTT. As protein: CASSKKLPTEAFF. The chain recombines TRBV21-1 with TRBJ1-1. TRBV21-1 is designated a pseudogene. The CDR3 spans 13 residues.

This clone was seen only once. The chain couples TRBV18 to TRBJ2-5, with a possible D match to TRBD2 (6 bases). Trimming stripped 0 bases from V and 5 bases from J, with 13 bases between. The germline gives CDR1 KGHSH, CDR2 LQKENI. The CDR3 covers 15 residues. As DNA, the CDR3 is TGTGCCAGCTCACCACCGACGGGGAGGTTGGAGACCCAGTACTTC. It specifies CASSPPTGRLETQYF.

This clone has more than one count but fewer than ten. The CDR3 DNA follows: TGTGCCAGCACCCTGCGGGGGGCGGGGGGCTACACCTTC. Translation gives CASTLRGAGGYTF. J is TRBJ1-2 and V is TRBV28, with D possibly being TRBD1 (6 bases). Germline V lookup: CDR1 MDHEN, CDR2 SYDVKM. The CDR3 is 13 amino acids. V was trimmed by 7 bases and J by 8 bases, leaving 17 bases between them.

The chain uses TRBV5-6 and TRBJ2-1; 7 nucleotides align to TRBD1. Germline V lookup: CDR1 SGHDT, CDR2 YYEEEE. The CDR3 consists of 17 residues. The ends lost 0 bases at V and 4 bases at J; junction bases unmatched: 10. The CDR3 bases are TGTGCCAGCAGCTTGGAGGGGGCTAGCCGAGTTTACAATGAGCAGTTCTTC. It encodes CASSLEGASRVYNEQFF.

V gene TRBV2 combines with J gene TRBJ2-1, with 9 bases lining up with TRBD1. The V segment lost 10 bases and the J segment 15 bases; nucleotides outside the gene matches: 13. The germline gives CDR1 SNHLY, CDR2 FYNNEI. The CDR3 runs 12 residues. CDR3 DNA: TGTGCCACTTCGCCGGGACAGGGCAGATCGTTCTTC. Translation: CATSPGQGRSFF.

This chain connects TRBV19 to TRBJ1-5; D is uncertain. This CDR3 is built from 15 residues. Trimming cost V 5 bases and J 0 bases, with 11 bases left between them. Germline V gene sequence: CDR1 LNHDA, CDR2 SQIVND (reference sequence). The CDR3 nucleotides read TGTGCCAGTAGTCCCCAGCGGCATAGCAATCAGCCCCAGCATTTT. It is translated as CASSPQRHSNQPQHF. Variable domain in full (rest from reference TRBV19 and TRBJ1-5): DGGITQSPKYLFRKEGQNVTLSCEQNLNHDAMYWYRQDPGQGLRLIYYSQIVNDFQKGDIAEGYSVSREKKESFPLTVTSAQKNPTAFYLCASSPQRHSNQPQHFGDGTRLSIL.

This clone was seen only a few times. This chain connects TRBV27 to TRBJ1-2; TRBD1 matches at 7 bases. In germline, CDR1 is MNHEY, CDR2 SMNVEV (reference sequence). V lost 5 bases, J lost 4 bases, and 7 bases stayed unmatched. This CDR3 spans 14 amino acids. The CDR3 protein is CASSRNRGSYGYTF. CDR3 nucleotides: TGTGCCAGCAGTCGTAACAGGGGCTCCTATGGCTACACCTTC.

The chain links TRBV10-3 to TRBJ1-1, with D possibly matching TRBD1 (5 bases). The CDR3 length is 11 residues. V gave up 10 bases and J gave up 14 bases, with 20 bases separating them. Germline loops: CDR1 ENHRY, CDR2 SYGVKD. The CDR3 loop reads CATREGLSGFF. The CDR3 DNA sequence: TGTGCCACCCGGGAGGGGTTATCGGGCTTCTTT.

This clone was observed a handful of times. The chain has TRBV28 and TRBJ2-2; D is perhaps TRBD1 (6 bases). With 4 bases removed from V and 7 bases from J, the gap between germline ends came to 10 bases. Germline-derived CDR1 and CDR2 are MDHEN and SYDVKM. The CDR3 totals 13 residues. The CDR3 bases are TGTGCCAGCAGTTCCACAGGGTACGGGGAGCTGTTTTTT. The encoded protein is CASSSTGYGELFF.

The V gene is TRBV4-1, the J gene TRBJ2-7; weak D call: TRBD1 (6 bases). Trimming shortened V by 0 bases and J by 0 bases, and 12 bases separated the two germline ends. The germline gives CDR1 MGHRA, CDR2 YSYEKL. The CDR3 length is 16 residues. The CDR3 sequence is CASSQEGTWSSYEQYF. The DNA of the CDR3 is TGCGCCAGCAGCCAAGAAGGGACATGGAGCTCCTACGAGCAGTACTTC.

CDR3 residues: CSAWQGLVTEAFF. The CDR3 DNA reads as TGCAGCGCATGGCAGGGGCTGGTAACTGAAGCTTTCTTT. The V and J genes are TRBV29-1 and TRBJ1-1; perhaps TRBD1 as D (6 bases). V shed 7 bases and J shed 5 bases, with 17 bases lying between them. Germline V lookup: CDR1 SQVTM, CDR2 ANQGSEA. This CDR3 has 13 residues.

This clone was counted a few times. J is TRBJ2-3 and V is TRBV7-2; D is unclear. The CDR3 totals 16 residues. Trimming took 0 bases from V and 1 from J, leaving 11 bases between them. Germline V lookup: CDR1 SGHTA, CDR2 FQGNSA. The CDR3 DNA follows: TGTGCCAGCAGCTTAGCGCTCGCGGTCCGCACAGATACGCAGTATTTT. It yields the protein CASSLALAVRTDTQYF.

This clone was detected only a few times. The rearrangement uses TRBV28 and TRBJ1-1, with D perhaps matching TRBD1 (5 bases). The CDR3 is 16 amino acids. Per germline, CDR1 MDHEN and CDR2 SYDVKM. Trimming stripped 5 bases from V and 7 bases from J, with 23 bases between. The CDR3 nucleotides are TGTGCCAGCAGTCGCCCGGGACTACCCACTCGGGGTGAAGCTTTCTTT. Protein sequence: CASSRPGLPTRGEAFF.

In the case of this clone: This CDR3 is also generated by other DNA sequences in the sample. In nucleotides, the CDR3 is TGTGCCAGCAGTGGGGACATCAAGCAGTACTTC. Translated: CASSGDIKQYF. V gene TRBV2 combines with J gene TRBJ2-7; tentatively, D is TRBD1 (6 bases). The CDR3 covers 11 residues. Germline V lookup: CDR1 SNHLY, CDR2 FYNNEI. The V gene lost 4 bases and the J gene lost 8 bases, with 9 bases spanning the gap.

In its sample, this clone was seen once. The chain recombines TRBV5-5 with TRBJ2-3, with a tentative D call TRBD2 (5 bases). The V end was cut by 1 base, the J end by 3 bases, with 12 bases between. The CDR3 has 15 residues. Germline loops: CDR1 SGHKS, CDR2 YYEKEE (reference sequence). Here the CDR3 DNA reads TGTGCCAGCAGCTTGATGACGGGGAATACAGATACGCAGTATTTT. Encoded protein: CASSLMTGNTDTQYF.

The CDR3 loop reads CASARTLSGQRHEQYF. The CDR3 DNA follows: TGTGCTAGTGCCCGAACCTTATCGGGCCAGCGGCACGAGCAGTACTTC. The rearrangement links TRBV12-5 to TRBJ2-7, with D perhaps matching TRBD2 (5 bases). Germline lookup yields CDR1 LGHNT and CDR2 FRNRAP. The CDR3 runs 16 residues. Trimming left V 7 bases short and J 5 bases short, with 24 bases between.